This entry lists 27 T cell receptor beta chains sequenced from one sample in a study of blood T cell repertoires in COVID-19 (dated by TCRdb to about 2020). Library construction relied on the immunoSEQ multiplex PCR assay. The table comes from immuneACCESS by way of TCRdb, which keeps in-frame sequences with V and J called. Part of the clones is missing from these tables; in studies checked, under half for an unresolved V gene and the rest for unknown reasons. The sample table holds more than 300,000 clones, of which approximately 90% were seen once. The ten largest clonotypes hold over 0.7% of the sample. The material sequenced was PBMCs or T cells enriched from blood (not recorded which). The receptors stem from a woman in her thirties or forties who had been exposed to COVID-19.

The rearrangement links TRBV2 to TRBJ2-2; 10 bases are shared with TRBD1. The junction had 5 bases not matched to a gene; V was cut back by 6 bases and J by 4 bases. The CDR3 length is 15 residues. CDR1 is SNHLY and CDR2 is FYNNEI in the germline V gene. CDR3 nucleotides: TGTGCCAGCAGGGGACAGGGGAGGAGCACCGGGGAGCTGTTTTTT. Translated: CASRGQGRSTGELFF.

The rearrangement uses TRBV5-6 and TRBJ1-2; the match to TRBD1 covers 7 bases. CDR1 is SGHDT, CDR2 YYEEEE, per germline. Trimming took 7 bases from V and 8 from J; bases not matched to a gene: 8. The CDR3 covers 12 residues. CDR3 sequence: CASGGQVFGYTF. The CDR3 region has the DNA TGTGCCAGCGGCGGACAGGTCTTCGGCTACACCTTC.

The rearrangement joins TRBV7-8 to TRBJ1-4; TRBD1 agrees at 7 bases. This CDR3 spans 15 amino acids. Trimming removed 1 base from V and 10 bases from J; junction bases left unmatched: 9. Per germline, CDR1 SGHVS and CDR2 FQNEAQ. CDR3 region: CASSLEGAGSGKLFF. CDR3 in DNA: TGTGCCAGCAGCTTAGAGGGGGCAGGGAGTGGAAAACTGTTTTTT.

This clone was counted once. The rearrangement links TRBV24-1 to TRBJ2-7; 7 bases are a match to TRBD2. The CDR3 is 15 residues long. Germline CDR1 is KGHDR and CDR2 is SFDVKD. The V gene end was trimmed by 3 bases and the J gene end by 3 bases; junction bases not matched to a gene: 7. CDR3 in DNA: TGTGCCACCAGTGATGGGAGGGGTTCCCTCTACGAGCAGTACTTC. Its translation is CATSDGRGSLYEQYF.

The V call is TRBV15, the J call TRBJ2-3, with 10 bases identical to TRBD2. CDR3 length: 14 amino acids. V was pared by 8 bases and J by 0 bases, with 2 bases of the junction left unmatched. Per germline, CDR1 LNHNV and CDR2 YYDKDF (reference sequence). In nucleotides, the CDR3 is TGTGCCACCTTAGCGGGGGGTAGCACAGATACGCAGTATTTT. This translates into CATLAGGSTDTQYF.

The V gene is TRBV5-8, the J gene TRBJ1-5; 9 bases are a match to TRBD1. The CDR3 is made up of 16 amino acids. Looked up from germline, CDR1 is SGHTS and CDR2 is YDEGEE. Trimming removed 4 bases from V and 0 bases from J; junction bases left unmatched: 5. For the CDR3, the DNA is TGTGCCAGCAGCACCGGGACAGGGAATAGCAATCAGCCCCAGCATTTT. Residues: CASSTGTGNSNQPQHF. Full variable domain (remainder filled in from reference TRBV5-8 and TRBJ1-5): EAGVTQSPTHLIKTRGQQATLRCSPISGHTSVYWYQQALGLGLQFLLWYDEGEERNRGNFPPRFSGRQFPNYSSELNVNALELEDSALYLCASSTGTGNSNQPQHFGDGTRLSIL.

The CDR3 bases are TGTGCCAGCAGCTTACGCGGGGGGCCCACAGATACGCAGTATTTT. This gives the protein CASSLRGGPTDTQYF. The chain has TRBV5-4 and TRBJ2-3; 8 bases are shared with TRBD2. The length of the CDR3 is 15 residues. Per germline, CDR1 SGHNT and CDR2 YYREEE (reference sequence). The V and J ends lost 2 bases and 2 bases, in that order; junction bases with no gene match: 4. The entire variable domain, with the rest obtained from reference TRBV5-4 and TRBJ2-3, is as follows: ETGVTQSPTHLIKTRGQQVTLRCSSQSGHNTVSWYQQALGQGPQFIFQYYREEENGRGNFPPRFSGLQFPNYSSELNVNALELDDSALYLCASSLRGGPTDTQYFGPGTRLTVL.

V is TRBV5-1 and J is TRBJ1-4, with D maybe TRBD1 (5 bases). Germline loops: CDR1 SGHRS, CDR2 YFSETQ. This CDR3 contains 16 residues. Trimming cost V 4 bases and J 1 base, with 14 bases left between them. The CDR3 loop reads CASSPNADRTNEKLFF. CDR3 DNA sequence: TGCGCCAGCAGCCCTAATGCCGACAGAACTAATGAAAAACTGTTTTTT.

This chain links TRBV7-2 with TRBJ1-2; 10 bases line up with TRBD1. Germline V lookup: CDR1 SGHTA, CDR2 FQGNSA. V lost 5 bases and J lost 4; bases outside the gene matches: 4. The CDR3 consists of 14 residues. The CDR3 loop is CASSPGQGPYGYTF. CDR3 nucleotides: TGTGCCAGCAGCCCGGGACAGGGGCCCTATGGCTACACCTTC. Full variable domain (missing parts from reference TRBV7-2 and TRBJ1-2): GAGVSQSPSNKVTEKGKDVELRCDPISGHTALYWYRQSLGQGLEFLIYFQGNSAPDKSGLPSDRFSAERTGGSVSTLTIQRTQQEDSAVYLCASSPGQGPYGYTFGSGTRLTVV.

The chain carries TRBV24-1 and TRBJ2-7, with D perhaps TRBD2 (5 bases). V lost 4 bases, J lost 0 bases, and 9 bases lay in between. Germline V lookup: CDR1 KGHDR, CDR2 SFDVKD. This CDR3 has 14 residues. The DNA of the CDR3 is TGTGCCACCAGTGACCGGGGTGGCTCCTACGAGCAGTACTTC. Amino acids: CATSDRGGSYEQYF.

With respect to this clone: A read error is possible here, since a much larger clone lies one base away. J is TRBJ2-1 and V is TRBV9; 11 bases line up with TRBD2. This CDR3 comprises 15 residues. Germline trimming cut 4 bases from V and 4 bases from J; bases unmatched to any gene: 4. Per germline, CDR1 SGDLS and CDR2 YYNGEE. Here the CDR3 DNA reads TGTGCCAGCAGCCCCAGACTAGCGGGGTACAATGAGCAGTTCTTC. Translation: CASSPRLAGYNEQFF.

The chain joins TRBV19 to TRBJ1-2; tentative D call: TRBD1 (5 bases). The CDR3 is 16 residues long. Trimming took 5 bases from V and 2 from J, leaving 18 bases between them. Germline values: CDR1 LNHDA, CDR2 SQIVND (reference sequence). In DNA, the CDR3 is TGTGCCAGTAGTCCGACAGCCCTGGGGCTAAACTATGGCTACACCTTC. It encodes CASSPTALGLNYGYTF.

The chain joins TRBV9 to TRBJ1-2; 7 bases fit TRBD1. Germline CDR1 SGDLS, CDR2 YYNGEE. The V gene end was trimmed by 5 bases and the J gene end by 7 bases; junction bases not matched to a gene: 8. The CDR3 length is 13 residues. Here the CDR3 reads CASRPTGSGGYTF. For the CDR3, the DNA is TGTGCCAGCAGACCGACAGGGTCGGGTGGCTACACCTTC.

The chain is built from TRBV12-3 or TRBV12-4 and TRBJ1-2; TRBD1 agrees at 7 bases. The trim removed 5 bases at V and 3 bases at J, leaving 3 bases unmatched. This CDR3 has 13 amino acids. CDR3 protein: CASSTGTDYGYTF. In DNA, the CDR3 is TGTGCCAGCAGTACGGGGACAGACTATGGCTACACCTTC.

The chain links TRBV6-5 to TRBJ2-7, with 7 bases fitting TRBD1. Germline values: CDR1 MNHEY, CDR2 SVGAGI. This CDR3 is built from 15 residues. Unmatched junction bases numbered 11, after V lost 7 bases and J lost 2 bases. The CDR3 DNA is TGTGCCAGCAAAGGAAAAACAGGGGCACCCTACGAGCAGTACTTC. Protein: CASKGKTGAPYEQYF.

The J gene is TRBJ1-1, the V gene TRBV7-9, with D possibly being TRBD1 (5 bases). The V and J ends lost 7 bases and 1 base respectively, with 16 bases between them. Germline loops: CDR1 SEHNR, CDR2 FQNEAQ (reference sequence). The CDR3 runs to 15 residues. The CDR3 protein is CASTRPVGRNTEAFF. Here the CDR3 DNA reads TGTGCCAGCACCCGACCCGTGGGGCGGAACACTGAAGCTTTCTTT. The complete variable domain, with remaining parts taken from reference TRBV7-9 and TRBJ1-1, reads DTGVSQNPRHKITKRGQNVTFRCDPISEHNRLYWYRQTLGQGPEFLTYFQNEAQLEKSRLLSDRFSAERPKGSFSTLEIQRTEQGDSAMYLCASTRPVGRNTEAFFGQGTRLTVV.

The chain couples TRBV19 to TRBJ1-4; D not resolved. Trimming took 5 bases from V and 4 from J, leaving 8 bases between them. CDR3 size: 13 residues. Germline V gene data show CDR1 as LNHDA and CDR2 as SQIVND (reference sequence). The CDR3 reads CASSPRGNEKLFF. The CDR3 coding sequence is TGTGCCAGTAGTCCGAGAGGTAATGAAAAACTGTTTTTT.

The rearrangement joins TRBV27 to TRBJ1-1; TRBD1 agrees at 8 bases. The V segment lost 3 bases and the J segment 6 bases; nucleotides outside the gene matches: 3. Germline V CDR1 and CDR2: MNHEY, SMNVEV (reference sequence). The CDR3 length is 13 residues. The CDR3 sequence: CASSFRQGSEAFF. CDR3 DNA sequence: TGTGCCAGCAGTTTTCGACAGGGGTCTGAAGCTTTCTTT.

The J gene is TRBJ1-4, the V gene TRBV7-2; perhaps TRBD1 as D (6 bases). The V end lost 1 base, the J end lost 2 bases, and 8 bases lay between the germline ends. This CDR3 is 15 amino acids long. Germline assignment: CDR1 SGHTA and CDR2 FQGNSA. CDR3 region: CASSLGGGTNEKLFF. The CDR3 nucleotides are TGTGCCAGCAGCTTAGGCGGGGGCACTAATGAAAAACTGTTTTTT.

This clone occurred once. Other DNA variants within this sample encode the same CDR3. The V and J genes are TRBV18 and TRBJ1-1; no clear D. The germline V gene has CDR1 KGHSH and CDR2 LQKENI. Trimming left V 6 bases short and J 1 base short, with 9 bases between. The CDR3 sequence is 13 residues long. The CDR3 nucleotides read TGTGCCAGCTCCGGCACAGCGAACACTGAAGCTTTCTTT. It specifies CASSGTANTEAFF.

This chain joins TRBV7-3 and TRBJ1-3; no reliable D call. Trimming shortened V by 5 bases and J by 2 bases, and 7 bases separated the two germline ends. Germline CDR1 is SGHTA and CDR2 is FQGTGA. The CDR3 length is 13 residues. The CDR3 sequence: CASSTSTGNTIYF. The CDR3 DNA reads TGTGCCAGCAGCACAAGTACTGGAAACACCATATATTTT. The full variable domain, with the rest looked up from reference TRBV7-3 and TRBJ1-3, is GAGVSQTPSNKVTEKGKYVELRCDPISGHTALYWYRQSLGQGPEFLIYFQGTGAADDSGLPNDRFFAVRPEGSVSTLKIQRTERGDSAVYLCASSTSTGNTIYFGEGSWLTVV.

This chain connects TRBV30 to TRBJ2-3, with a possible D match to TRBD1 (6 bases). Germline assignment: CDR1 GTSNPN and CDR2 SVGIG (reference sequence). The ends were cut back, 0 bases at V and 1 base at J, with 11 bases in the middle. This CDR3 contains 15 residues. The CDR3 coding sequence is TGTGCCTGGAGTGTACTGGGGGCCCGCACAGATACGCAGTATTTT. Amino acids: CAWSVLGARTDTQYF.

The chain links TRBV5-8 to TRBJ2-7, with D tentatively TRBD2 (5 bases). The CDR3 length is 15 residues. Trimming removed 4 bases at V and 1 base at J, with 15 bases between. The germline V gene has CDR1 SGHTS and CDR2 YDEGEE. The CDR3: CASSGSSGISYEQYF. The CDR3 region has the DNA TGTGCCAGCAGCGGGAGCTCGGGAATTTCCTACGAGCAGTACTTC.

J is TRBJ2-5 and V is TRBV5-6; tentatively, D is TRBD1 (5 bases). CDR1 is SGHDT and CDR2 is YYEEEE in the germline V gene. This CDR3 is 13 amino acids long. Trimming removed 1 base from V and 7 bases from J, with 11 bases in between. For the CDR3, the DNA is TGTGCCAGCAGCTTGAAAAGGGGTGGGACCCAGTACTTC. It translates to CASSLKRGGTQYF.

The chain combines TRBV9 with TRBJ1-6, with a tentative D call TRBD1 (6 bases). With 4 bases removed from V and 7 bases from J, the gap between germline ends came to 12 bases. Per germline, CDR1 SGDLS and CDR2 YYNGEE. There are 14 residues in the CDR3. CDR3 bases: TGTGCCAGCAGCACTGGGACAAAAAATTCACCCCTCCACTTT. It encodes CASSTGTKNSPLHF.

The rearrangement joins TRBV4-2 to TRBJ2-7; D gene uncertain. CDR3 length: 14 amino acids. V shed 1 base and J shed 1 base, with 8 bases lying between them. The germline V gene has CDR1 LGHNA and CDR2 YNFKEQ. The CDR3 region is CASSQVPSSYEQYF. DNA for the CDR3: TGTGCCAGCAGCCAAGTGCCCAGTTCCTACGAGCAGTACTTC.

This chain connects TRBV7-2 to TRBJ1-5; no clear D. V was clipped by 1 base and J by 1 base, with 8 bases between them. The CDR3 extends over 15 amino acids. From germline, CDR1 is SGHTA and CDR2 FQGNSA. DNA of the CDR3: TGTGCCAGCAGCTTAGGGAGACTAAGCAATCAGCCCCAGCATTTT. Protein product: CASSLGRLSNQPQHF.